This is a list of T cell receptor beta chains from one sample in a study of blood T cell repertoires in COVID-19. The assay was immunoSEQ multiplex PCR, and TCRdb's table has in-frame clones only and misses some. The sample shows some 160,000 clones, less than 90% of them seen only once. Sample: peripheral blood. Receptors originate from a woman between 70 and 85 years old with acute or convalescent COVID-19. Both conserved end residues are part of each CDR3. The D gene is left open where the match is weak. Size is stated for part of the rows, as once, few or many counts, or as a class when the clone is expanded.

abundance: NA
d_gene: NA
j_gene: TRBJ2-5
v_gene: TRBV19
CDR3aa: CASSGGFRETQYF
CDR3nt: TGTGCCAGTAGTGGAGGGTTCCGGGAGACCCAGTACTTC

abundance: NA
d_gene: TRBD1
j_gene: TRBJ2-3
v_gene: TRBV19
CDR3aa: CASSTRQGTDTQYF
CDR3nt: TGTGCCAGTAGTACCAGACAGGGAACAGATACGCAGTATTTT

abundance: NA
d_gene: NA
j_gene: TRBJ2-4
v_gene: TRBV18
CDR3aa: CASSPRREGANIQYF
CDR3nt: TGTGCCAGCTCACCCCGCAGGGAAGGAGCGAACATTCAGTACTTC

abundance: NA
d_gene: TRBD2
j_gene: TRBJ2-7
v_gene: TRBV7-2
CDR3aa: CASSPWASGVPSYEQYF
CDR3nt: TGTGCCAGCAGCCCATGGGCTAGCGGGGTTCCCTCCTACGAGCAGTACTTC

abundance: NA
d_gene: NA
j_gene: TRBJ1-2
v_gene: TRBV2
CDR3aa: CASSGRGSNYGYTF
CDR3nt: TGTGCCAGCAGTGGTAGGGGTTCGAACTATGGCTACACCTTC

abundance: NA
d_gene: TRBD1
j_gene: TRBJ1-4
v_gene: TRBV4-1
CDR3aa: CASSQTDRGGEKLFF
CDR3nt: TGCGCCAGCAGCCAGACCGACAGGGGTGGTGAAAAACTGTTTTTT

abundance: NA
d_gene: NA
j_gene: TRBJ1-1
v_gene: TRBV30
CDR3aa: CAWVRKQMNTEAFF
CDR3nt: TGTGCCTGGGTTAGGAAACAGATGAACACTGAAGCTTTCTTT

abundance: NA
d_gene: NA
j_gene: TRBJ1-4
v_gene: TRBV7-9
CDR3aa: CASSLAVTENEKLFF
CDR3nt: TGTGCCAGCAGCTTAGCAGTGACAGAGAATGAAAAACTGTTTTTT

abundance: once
d_gene: TRBD1
j_gene: TRBJ1-2
v_gene: TRBV30
CDR3aa: CAWSKGAGSYGYTF
CDR3nt: TGTGCCTGGAGTAAGGGGGCCGGTAGCTATGGCTACACCTTC

abundance: NA
d_gene: TRBD2
j_gene: TRBJ2-5
v_gene: TRBV5-4
CDR3aa: CASSSSGRRETQYF
CDR3nt: TGTGCCAGCAGCTCGAGCGGGAGAAGGGAGACCCAGTACTTC

abundance: NA
d_gene: NA
j_gene: TRBJ2-7
v_gene: TRBV4-3
CDR3aa: CASSQEMGGSYEQYF
CDR3nt: TGCGCCAGCAGCCAAGAAATGGGGGGCTCCTACGAGCAGTACTTC

abundance: NA
d_gene: NA
j_gene: TRBJ2-2
v_gene: TRBV6-6
CDR3aa: CASSYRSTGELFF
CDR3nt: TGTGCCAGCAGTTACCGGTCCACCGGGGAGCTGTTTTTT

abundance: NA
d_gene: TRBD1
j_gene: TRBJ1-5
v_gene: TRBV6-2/TRBV6-3
CDR3aa: CASTPTGHQPQHF
CDR3nt: TGTGCCAGCACCCCGACAGGGCATCAGCCCCAGCATTTT

abundance: once
d_gene: TRBD2
j_gene: TRBJ2-7
v_gene: TRBV7-8
CDR3aa: CASSLALRGAAEQYF
CDR3nt: TGTGCCAGCAGCTTAGCCTTGCGGGGGGCCGCAGAGCAGTACTTC

abundance: NA
d_gene: TRBD2
j_gene: TRBJ2-1
v_gene: TRBV29-1
CDR3aa: CSVAAGALYNEQFF
CDR3nt: TGCAGCGTTGCAGCGGGAGCCCTCTACAATGAGCAGTTCTTC

abundance: NA
d_gene: NA
j_gene: TRBJ1-1
v_gene: TRBV3-1/TRBV3-2
CDR3aa: CASSHGQFAEAFF
CDR3nt: TGTGCCAGCAGCCATGGGCAGTTCGCCGAAGCTTTCTTT

abundance: once
d_gene: TRBD2
j_gene: TRBJ2-3
v_gene: TRBV7-2
CDR3aa: CASSQLAFTDTQYF
CDR3nt: TGTGCCAGCAGCCAACTAGCGTTCACAGATACGCAGTATTTT

abundance: NA
d_gene: TRBD1
j_gene: TRBJ2-7
v_gene: TRBV28
CDR3aa: CASSLTGAAYEQYF
CDR3nt: TGTGCCAGCAGTCTCACAGGGGCCGCCTACGAGCAGTACTTC

abundance: NA
d_gene: NA
j_gene: TRBJ1-4
v_gene: TRBV7-9
CDR3aa: CASSIRQSNEKLFF
CDR3nt: TGTGCCAGCAGCATTAGACAGAGTAATGAAAAACTGTTTTTT

abundance: NA
d_gene: TRBD2
j_gene: TRBJ2-1
v_gene: TRBV30
CDR3aa: CAWKEGTSVYNEQFF
CDR3nt: TGTGCCTGGAAAGAGGGGACTAGTGTCTACAATGAGCAGTTCTTC

abundance: NA
d_gene: TRBD1
j_gene: TRBJ2-7
v_gene: TRBV4-3
CDR3aa: CASSPDRGNTYEQYF
CDR3nt: TGCGCCAGCAGCCCAGACAGGGGCAACACCTACGAGCAGTACTTC

abundance: NA
d_gene: NA
j_gene: TRBJ1-1
v_gene: TRBV5-1
CDR3aa: CASSLNGGQKNTEAFF
CDR3nt: TGCGCCAGCAGCTTGAACGGAGGGCAAAAGAACACTGAAGCTTTCTTT

abundance: NA
d_gene: NA
j_gene: TRBJ2-1
v_gene: TRBV27
CDR3aa: CASSPGGNYNEQFF
CDR3nt: TGTGCCAGCAGCCCCGGGGGAAACTACAATGAGCAGTTCTTC

abundance: NA
d_gene: NA
j_gene: TRBJ2-2
v_gene: TRBV7-2
CDR3aa: CASTPAVPGHTGELFF
CDR3nt: TGTGCCAGCACCCCGGCGGTGCCAGGGCATACCGGGGAGCTGTTTTTT

abundance: once
d_gene: NA
j_gene: TRBJ1-4
v_gene: TRBV25-1
CDR3aa: CASSVPWAATNEKLFF
CDR3nt: TGTGCCAGCAGTGTCCCCTGGGCAGCAACTAATGAAAAACTGTTTTTT

abundance: NA
d_gene: NA
j_gene: TRBJ2-5
v_gene: TRBV19
CDR3aa: CASSIVGQGETQYF
CDR3nt: TGTGCCAGTAGTATCGTGGGGCAGGGGGAGACCCAGTACTTC

abundance: NA
d_gene: NA
j_gene: TRBJ2-7
v_gene: TRBV20-1
CDR3aa: CSASTTGFF
CDR3nt: TGCAGTGCTAGTACCACAGGGTTTTTC

abundance: NA
d_gene: NA
j_gene: TRBJ2-5
v_gene: TRBV28
CDR3aa: CASSDQETQYF
CDR3nt: TGTGCCAGTAGCGACCAAGAGACCCAGTACTTC

abundance: NA
d_gene: TRBD1
j_gene: TRBJ1-2
v_gene: TRBV19
CDR3aa: CASRRGLNYGYTF
CDR3nt: TGTGCCAGTAGAAGGGGGCTCAACTATGGCTACACCTTC

abundance: few
d_gene: TRBD1
j_gene: TRBJ1-1
v_gene: TRBV19
CDR3aa: CASSIGTGREMNTEAFF
CDR3nt: TGTGCCAGTAGTATCGGGACAGGGAGGGAGATGAACACTGAAGCTTTCTTT

abundance: NA
d_gene: TRBD1
j_gene: TRBJ1-3
v_gene: TRBV5-6
CDR3aa: CASSEQGAFGNTIYF
CDR3nt: TGTGCCAGCAGCGAACAGGGGGCTTTCGGAAACACCATATATTTT

abundance: few
d_gene: NA
j_gene: TRBJ1-5
v_gene: TRBV7-2
CDR3aa: CASSLGGESNQPQHF
CDR3nt: TGTGCCAGCAGCTTAGGCGGAGAGAGCAATCAGCCCCAGCATTTT

abundance: NA
d_gene: NA
j_gene: TRBJ1-5
v_gene: TRBV3-1/TRBV3-2
CDR3aa: CASSQGSGLPQHF
CDR3nt: TGTGCCAGCAGCCAAGGGTCAGGGTTGCCCCAGCATTTT

abundance: once
d_gene: NA
j_gene: TRBJ1-6
v_gene: TRBV6-5
CDR3aa: CASSYSNPRHSPLHF
CDR3nt: TGTGCCAGCAGTTACTCGAACCCCAGGCATTCACCCCTCCACTTT

abundance: few
d_gene: TRBD2
j_gene: TRBJ2-7
v_gene: TRBV4-1
CDR3aa: CASSHYSGGSYEQYF
CDR3nt: TGCGCCAGCAGCCACTATAGCGGGGGGTCCTACGAGCAGTACTTC

abundance: NA
d_gene: NA
j_gene: TRBJ2-7
v_gene: TRBV7-3
CDR3aa: CARDHSGCPYEQYF
CDR3nt: TGTGCCAGGGACCACAGCGGGTGTCCCTACGAGCAGTACTTC

abundance: once
d_gene: TRBD1
j_gene: TRBJ2-4
v_gene: TRBV3-1/TRBV3-2
CDR3aa: CASSPTGTGGGWAKNIQYF
CDR3nt: TGTGCCAGCAGCCCGACCGGGACAGGGGGCGGGTGGGCCAAAAACATTCAGTACTTC

abundance: few
d_gene: TRBD1
j_gene: TRBJ1-2
v_gene: TRBV6-2/TRBV6-3
CDR3aa: CASSYLGQGFGYTF
CDR3nt: TGTGCCAGCAGTTACCTAGGACAGGGGTTCGGCTACACCTTC

abundance: NA
d_gene: TRBD1
j_gene: TRBJ1-5
v_gene: TRBV19
CDR3aa: CASRLGTGNQPQHF
CDR3nt: TGTGCCAGTAGGCTGGGGACAGGCAATCAGCCCCAGCATTTT

abundance: NA
d_gene: NA
j_gene: TRBJ1-6
v_gene: TRBV2
CDR3aa: CASRDREPHNSPLHF
CDR3nt: TGTGCCAGCAGAGACCGGGAGCCGCATAATTCACCCCTCCACTTT

abundance: NA
d_gene: NA
j_gene: TRBJ2-5
v_gene: TRBV30
CDR3aa: CAWSGQSVAETQYF
CDR3nt: TGTGCCTGGAGTGGACAGAGTGTCGCGGAGACCCAGTACTTC

abundance: NA
d_gene: TRBD1
j_gene: TRBJ1-5
v_gene: TRBV6-6
CDR3aa: CASSDRVVQPQHF
CDR3nt: TGTGCCAGCAGTGACAGGGTCGTTCAGCCCCAGCATTTT

abundance: NA
d_gene: NA
j_gene: TRBJ1-5
v_gene: TRBV19
CDR3aa: CASDNSNQPQHF
CDR3nt: TGTGCCAGTGACAATAGCAATCAGCCCCAGCATTTT

abundance: NA
d_gene: TRBD1
j_gene: TRBJ1-6
v_gene: TRBV9
CDR3aa: CASSAEGALNSPLHF
CDR3nt: TGTGCCAGCAGCGCGGAGGGGGCGCTTAATTCACCCCTCCACTTT

abundance: NA
d_gene: TRBD2
j_gene: TRBJ2-7
v_gene: TRBV13
CDR3aa: CASSFTRTSGSRQGHKQYF
CDR3nt: TGTGCCAGCAGCTTTACCCGGACTAGCGGGAGCCGACAGGGTCACAAGCAGTACTTC

abundance: NA
d_gene: NA
j_gene: TRBJ2-7
v_gene: TRBV7-8
CDR3aa: CASSLVGGYEQYF
CDR3nt: TGTGCCAGCAGCTTAGTCGGGGGCTACGAGCAGTACTTC

abundance: NA
d_gene: NA
j_gene: TRBJ1-2
v_gene: TRBV3-1/TRBV3-2
CDR3aa: CASSQDDTGRYGYTF
CDR3nt: TGTGCCAGCAGCCAAGATGATACAGGCCGCTATGGCTACACCTTC